A single T cell receptor beta chain is shown here with its context. Its antigen remains unknown. CDR1 SGHTA and CDR2 FQGTGA come from the germline V gene. V lost 3 bases, J lost 0 bases, and 9 bases stayed unmatched. The CDR3 extends over 18 amino acids. This record comes from a study of cytomegalovirus exposure and HLA in healthy donors. Broader study findings: Altogether, 150 to 200 TCR beta chains were recorded as cytomegalovirus-associated.

Profiled with immunoSEQ multiplex PCR; TCRdb holds only in-frame clones, not every one. This sample has about 140,000 clones; almost 85% occur once, and the top ten carry 25% to 30%. The chain employs TRBV7-3 and TRBJ2-2; 8 bases fit TRBD2. Sequencing used PBMCs. This TCR came from a man aged 25 to 40 in good health and CMV-seropositive. DNA for the CDR3: TGTGCCAGCAGCTTCTGGGTCGGGGGGGCCCCGAACACCGGGGAGCTGTTTTTT. Translating it yields CASSFWVGGAPNTGELFF.